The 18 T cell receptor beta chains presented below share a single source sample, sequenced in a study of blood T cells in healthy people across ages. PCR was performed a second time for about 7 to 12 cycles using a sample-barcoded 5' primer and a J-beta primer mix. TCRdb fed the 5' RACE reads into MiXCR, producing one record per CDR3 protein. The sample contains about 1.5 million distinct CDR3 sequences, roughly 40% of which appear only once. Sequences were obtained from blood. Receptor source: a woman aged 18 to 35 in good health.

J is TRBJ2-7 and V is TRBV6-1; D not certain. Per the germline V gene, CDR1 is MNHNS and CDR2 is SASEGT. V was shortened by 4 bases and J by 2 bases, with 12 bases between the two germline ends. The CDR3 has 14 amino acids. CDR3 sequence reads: CASSARTATYEQYF. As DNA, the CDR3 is TGTGCCAGCAGTGCCCGGACGGCTACCTACGAGCAGTACTTC.

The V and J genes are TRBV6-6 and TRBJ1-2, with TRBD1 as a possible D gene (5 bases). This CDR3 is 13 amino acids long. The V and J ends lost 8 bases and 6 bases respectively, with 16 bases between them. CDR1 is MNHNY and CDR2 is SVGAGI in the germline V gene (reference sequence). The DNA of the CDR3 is TGTGCCAGCCCTAAGGGGCTGGAGGATGGCTACACCTTC. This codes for CASPKGLEDGYTF.

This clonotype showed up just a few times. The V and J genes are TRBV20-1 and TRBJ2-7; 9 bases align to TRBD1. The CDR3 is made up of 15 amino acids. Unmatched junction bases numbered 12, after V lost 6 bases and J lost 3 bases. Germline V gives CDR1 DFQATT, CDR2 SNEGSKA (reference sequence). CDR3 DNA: TGCAGTGCGATTACCGGGACAGGGAAGATCTACGAGCAGTACTTC. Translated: CSAITGTGKIYEQYF.

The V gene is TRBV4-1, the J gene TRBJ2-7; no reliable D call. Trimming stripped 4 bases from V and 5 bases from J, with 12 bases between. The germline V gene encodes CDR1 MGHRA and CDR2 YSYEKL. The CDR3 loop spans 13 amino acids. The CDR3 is CASSRAGLNEQYF. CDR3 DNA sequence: TGCGCCAGCAGCCGAGCAGGCCTCAACGAGCAGTACTTC.

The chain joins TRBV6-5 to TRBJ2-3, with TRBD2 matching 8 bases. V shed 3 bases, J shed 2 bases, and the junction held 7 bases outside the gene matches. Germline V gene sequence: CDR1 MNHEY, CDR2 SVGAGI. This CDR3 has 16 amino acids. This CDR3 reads CASSYAGGQPTDTQYF. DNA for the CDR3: TGTGCCAGCAGTTATGCGGGGGGCCAGCCCACAGATACGCAGTATTTT.

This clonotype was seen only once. The CDR3 here is CASSTGVGTEAFF. CDR3 bases: TGCGCCAGCAGTACAGGGGTTGGCACTGAAGCTTTCTTT. The chain joins TRBV5-1 to TRBJ1-1; 7 bases map to TRBD1. The CDR3 contains 13 residues. V gave up 5 bases and J gave up 4 bases; unmatched junction bases: 5. CDR1 is SGHRS and CDR2 is YFSETQ in the germline V gene.

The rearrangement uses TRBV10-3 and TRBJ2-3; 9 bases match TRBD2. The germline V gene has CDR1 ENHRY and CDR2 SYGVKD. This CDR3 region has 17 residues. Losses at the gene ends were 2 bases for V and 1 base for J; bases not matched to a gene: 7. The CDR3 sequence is CAISEGTLAGRTDTQYF. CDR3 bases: TGTGCCATCAGTGAGGGTACTCTAGCGGGACGCACAGATACGCAGTATTTT.

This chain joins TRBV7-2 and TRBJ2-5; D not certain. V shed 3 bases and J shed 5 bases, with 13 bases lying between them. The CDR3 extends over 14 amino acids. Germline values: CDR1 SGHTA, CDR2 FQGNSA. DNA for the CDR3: TGTGCCAGCAGCTTTTATGCTAGTAGTGAGACCCAGTACTTC. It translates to CASSFYASSETQYF. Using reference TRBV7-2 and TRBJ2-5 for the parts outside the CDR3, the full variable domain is GAGVSQSPSNKVTEKGKDVELRCDPISGHTALYWYRQSLGQGLEFLIYFQGNSAPDKSGLPSDRFSAERTGGSVSTLTIQRTQQEDSAVYLCASSFYASSETQYFGPGTRLLVL.

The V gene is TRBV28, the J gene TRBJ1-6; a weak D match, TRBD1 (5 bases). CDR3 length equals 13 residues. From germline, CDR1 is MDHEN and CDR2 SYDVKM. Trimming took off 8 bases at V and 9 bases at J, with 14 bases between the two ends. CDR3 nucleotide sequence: TGTGCCAGCGGGGGTATGGTCGGTTCACCCCTCCACTTT. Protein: CASGGMVGSPLHF. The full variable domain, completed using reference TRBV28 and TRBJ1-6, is DVKVTQSSRYLVKRTGEKVFLECVQDMDHENMFWYRQDPGLGLRLIYFSYDVKMKEKGDIPEGYSVSREKKERFSLILESASTNQTSMYLCASGGMVGSPLHFGNGTRLTVT.

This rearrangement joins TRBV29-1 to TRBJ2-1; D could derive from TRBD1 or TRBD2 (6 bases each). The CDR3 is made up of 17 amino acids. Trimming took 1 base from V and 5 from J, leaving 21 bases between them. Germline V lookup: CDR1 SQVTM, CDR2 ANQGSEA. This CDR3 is CSVEGRLRGLSDNEQFF. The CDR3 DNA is TGCAGCGTTGAAGGTAGACTACGGGGGCTATCGGACAATGAGCAGTTCTTC.

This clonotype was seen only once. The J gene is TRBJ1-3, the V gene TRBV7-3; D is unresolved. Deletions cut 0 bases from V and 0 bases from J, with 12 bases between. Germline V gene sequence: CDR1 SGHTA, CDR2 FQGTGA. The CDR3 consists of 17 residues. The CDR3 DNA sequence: TGTGCCAGCAGCTTAACTGAGGCCCGGTTCTCTGGAAACACCATATATTTT. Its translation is CASSLTEARFSGNTIYF.

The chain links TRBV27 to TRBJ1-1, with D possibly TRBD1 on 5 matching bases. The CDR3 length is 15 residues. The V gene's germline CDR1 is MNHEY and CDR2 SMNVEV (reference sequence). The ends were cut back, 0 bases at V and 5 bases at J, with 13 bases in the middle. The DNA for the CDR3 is TGTGCCAGCAGTTTATCGTCCGGGGGAGGGACTGAAGCTTTCTTT. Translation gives CASSLSSGGGTEAFF.

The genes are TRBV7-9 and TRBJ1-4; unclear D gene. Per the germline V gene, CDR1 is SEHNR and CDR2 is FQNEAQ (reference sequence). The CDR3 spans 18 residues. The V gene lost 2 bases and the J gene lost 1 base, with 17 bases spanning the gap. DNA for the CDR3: TGTGCCAGCAGCTTACTGCTCGGGTTAACCCGAACTAATGAAAAACTGTTTTTT. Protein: CASSLLLGLTRTNEKLFF. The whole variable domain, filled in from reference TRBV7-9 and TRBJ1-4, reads DTGVSQNPRHKITKRGQNVTFRCDPISEHNRLYWYRQTLGQGPEFLTYFQNEAQLEKSRLLSDRFSAERPKGSFSTLEIQRTEQGDSAMYLCASSLLLGLTRTNEKLFFGSGTQLSVL.

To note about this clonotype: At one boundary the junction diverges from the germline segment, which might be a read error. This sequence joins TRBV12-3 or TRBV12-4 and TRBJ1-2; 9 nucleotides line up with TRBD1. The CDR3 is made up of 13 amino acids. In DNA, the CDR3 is TGCGCCTCCGGGACAGGGAAGGACTATGGCTACACCTTC. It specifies CASGTGKDYGYTF.

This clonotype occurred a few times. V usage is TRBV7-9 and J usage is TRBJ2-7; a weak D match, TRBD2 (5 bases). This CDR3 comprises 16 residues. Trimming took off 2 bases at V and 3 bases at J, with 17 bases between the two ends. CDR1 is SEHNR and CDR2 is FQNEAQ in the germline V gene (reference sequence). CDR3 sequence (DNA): TGTGCCAGCAGCTTAAGTCGGGGTTTTGGGTTCTACGAGCAGTACTTC. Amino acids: CASSLSRGFGFYEQYF.

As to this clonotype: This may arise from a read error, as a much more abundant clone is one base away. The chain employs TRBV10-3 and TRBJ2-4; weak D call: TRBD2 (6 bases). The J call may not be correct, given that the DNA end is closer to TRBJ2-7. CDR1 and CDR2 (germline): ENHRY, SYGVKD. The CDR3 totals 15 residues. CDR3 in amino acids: CAISERGASPYEQYF. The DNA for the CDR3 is TGTGCCATCAGTGAGCGCGGGGCGTCCCCGTACGAGCAGTACTTC.

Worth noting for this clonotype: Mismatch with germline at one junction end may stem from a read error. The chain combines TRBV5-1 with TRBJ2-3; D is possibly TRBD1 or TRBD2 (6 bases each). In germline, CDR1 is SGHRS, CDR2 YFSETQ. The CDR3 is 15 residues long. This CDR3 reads CANSPEGEVPDTQYF. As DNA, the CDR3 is TGCGCCAACAGCCCCGAGGGGGAGGTTCCAGATACGCAGTATTTT.

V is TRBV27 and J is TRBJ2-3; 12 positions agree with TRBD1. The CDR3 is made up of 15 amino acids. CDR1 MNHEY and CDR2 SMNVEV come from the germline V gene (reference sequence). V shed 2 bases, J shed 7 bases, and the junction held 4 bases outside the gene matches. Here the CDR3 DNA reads TGTGCCAGCAGTTTAGGGGGACAGGGGGCAAATACGCAGTATTTT. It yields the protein CASSLGGQGANTQYF.